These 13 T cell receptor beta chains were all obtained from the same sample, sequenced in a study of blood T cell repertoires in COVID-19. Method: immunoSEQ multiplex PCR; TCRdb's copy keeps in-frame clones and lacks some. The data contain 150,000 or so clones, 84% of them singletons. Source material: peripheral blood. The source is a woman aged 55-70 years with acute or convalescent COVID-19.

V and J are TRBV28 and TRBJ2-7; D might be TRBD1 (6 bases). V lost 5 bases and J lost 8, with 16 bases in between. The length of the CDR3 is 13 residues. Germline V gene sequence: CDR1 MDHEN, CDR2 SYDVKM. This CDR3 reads CASSPKPGHQQYF. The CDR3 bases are TGTGCCAGCAGTCCAAAACCGGGACACCAGCAGTACTTC.

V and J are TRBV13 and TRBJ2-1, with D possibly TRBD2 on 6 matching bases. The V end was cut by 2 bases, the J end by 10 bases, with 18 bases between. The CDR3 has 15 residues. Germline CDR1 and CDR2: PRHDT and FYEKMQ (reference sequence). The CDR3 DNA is TGTGCCAGCAGCTTAAGTGGGAGGACCTCAGGGGAGCAGTTCTTC. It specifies CASSLSGRTSGEQFF.

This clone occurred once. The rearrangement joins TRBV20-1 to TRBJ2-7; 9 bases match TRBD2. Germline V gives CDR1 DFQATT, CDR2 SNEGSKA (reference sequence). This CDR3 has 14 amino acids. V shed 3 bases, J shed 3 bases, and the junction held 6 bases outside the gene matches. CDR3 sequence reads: CSASGASGIYEQYF. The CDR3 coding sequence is TGCAGTGCTAGTGGTGCTAGCGGGATCTACGAGCAGTACTTC.

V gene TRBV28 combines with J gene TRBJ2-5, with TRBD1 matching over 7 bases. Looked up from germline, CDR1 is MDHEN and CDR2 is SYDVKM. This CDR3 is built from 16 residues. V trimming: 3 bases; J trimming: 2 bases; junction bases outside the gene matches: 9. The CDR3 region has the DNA TGTGCCAGCAGTTTGACCTTCACGGGACAGCAAGAGACCCAGTACTTC. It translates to CASSLTFTGQQETQYF.

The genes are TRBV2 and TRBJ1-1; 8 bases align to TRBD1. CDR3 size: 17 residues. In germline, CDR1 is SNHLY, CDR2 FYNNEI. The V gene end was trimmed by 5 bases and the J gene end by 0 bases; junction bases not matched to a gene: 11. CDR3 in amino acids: CASSPTDRVLMNTEAFF. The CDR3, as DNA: TGTGCCAGCAGTCCCACGGACAGGGTACTGATGAACACTGAAGCTTTCTTT.

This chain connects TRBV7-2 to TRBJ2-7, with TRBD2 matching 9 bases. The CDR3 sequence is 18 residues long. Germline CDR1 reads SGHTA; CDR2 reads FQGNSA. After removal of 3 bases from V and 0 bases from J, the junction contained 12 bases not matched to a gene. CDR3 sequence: CASSLPKITSGFSYEQYF. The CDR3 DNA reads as TGTGCCAGCAGCTTGCCGAAAATTACTAGCGGGTTCTCCTACGAGCAGTACTTC.

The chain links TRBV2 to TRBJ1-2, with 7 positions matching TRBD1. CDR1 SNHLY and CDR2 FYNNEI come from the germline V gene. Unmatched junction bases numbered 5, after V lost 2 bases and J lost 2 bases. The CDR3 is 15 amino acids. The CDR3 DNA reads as TGTGCCAGCAGTGAATTTTCGACAGGGAACTATGGCTACACCTTC. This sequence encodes CASSEFSTGNYGYTF.

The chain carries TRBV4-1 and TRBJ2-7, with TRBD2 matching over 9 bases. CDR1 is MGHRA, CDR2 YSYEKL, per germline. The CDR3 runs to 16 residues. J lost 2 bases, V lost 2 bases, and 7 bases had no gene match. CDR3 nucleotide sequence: TGCGCCAGCAGCCAAACCGTAGCGGGAGTGCCCTACGAGCAGTACTTC. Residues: CASSQTVAGVPYEQYF.

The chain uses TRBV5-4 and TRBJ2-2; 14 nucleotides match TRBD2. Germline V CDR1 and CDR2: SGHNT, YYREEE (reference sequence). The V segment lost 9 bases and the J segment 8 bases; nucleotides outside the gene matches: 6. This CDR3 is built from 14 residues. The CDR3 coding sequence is TGTGCCACCGGGACTAGCGGGAGTGTAGGGGAGCTGTTTTTT. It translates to CATGTSGSVGELFF.

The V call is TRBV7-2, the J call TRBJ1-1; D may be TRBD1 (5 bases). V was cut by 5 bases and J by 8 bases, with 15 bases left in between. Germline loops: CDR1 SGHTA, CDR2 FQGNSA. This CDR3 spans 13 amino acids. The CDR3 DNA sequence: TGTGCCAGCAGCCTTTTTACAGGATGGGAAGCTTTCTTT. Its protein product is CASSLFTGWEAFF.

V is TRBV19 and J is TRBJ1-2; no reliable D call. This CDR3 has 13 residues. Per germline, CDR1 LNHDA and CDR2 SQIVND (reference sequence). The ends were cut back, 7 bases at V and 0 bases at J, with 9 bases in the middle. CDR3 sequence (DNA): TGTGCCAGTAAAGAACAGCCTAACTATGGCTACACCTTC. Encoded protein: CASKEQPNYGYTF.

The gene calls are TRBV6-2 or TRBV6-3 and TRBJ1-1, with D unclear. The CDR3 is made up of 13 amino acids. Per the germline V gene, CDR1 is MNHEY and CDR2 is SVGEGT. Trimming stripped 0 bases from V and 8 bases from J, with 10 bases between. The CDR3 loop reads CASSYSSRWEAFF. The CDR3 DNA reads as TGTGCCAGCAGTTACTCATCCAGGTGGGAAGCTTTCTTT.

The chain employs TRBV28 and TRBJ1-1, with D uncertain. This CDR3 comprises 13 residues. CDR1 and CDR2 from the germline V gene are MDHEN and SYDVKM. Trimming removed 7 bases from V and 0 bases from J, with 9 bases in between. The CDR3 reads CASTRSVNTEAFF. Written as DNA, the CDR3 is TGTGCCAGCACCCGGTCGGTGAACACTGAAGCTTTCTTT.